This passage covers 25 T cell receptor beta chains from one sample sequenced in a study of identical twins. Via MiXCR, TCRdb re-called the 5' RACE reads, giving one row per CDR3 protein. Of 230,000 or so distinct CDR3 sequences in the sample, about 8.9% are singletons; the top ten hold less than 4%. These data were also reused for a study on yellow fever vaccine responses in identical twins.

The sequencing sample was made of CD8+ T cells sorted from blood. The source of these receptors is a woman younger than 35 in good health.

This clonotype occurred many times. The chain employs TRBV6-1 and TRBJ1-3; no firm D call. Germline V gene data show CDR1 as MNHNS and CDR2 as SASEGT. V lost 2 bases and J lost 0, with 8 bases in between. The CDR3 spans 15 residues. The CDR3 is CASSESVGSGNTIYF. In DNA form, the CDR3 reads TGTGCCAGCAGTGAATCCGTCGGCTCTGGAAACACCATATATTTT.

This clonotype occurred a few times. This rearrangement joins TRBV4-3 to TRBJ2-5; either TRBD1 or TRBD2 may fit D (5 bases each). V was shortened by 0 bases and J by 7 bases, with 12 bases between the two germline ends. Per germline, CDR1 LGHNA and CDR2 YSLEER. The CDR3 runs 14 residues. The CDR3 sequence: CASSQEVGGWTQYF. Here the CDR3 DNA reads TGCGCCAGCAGCCAAGAGGTTGGGGGTTGGACCCAGTACTTC.

CDR3 protein: CSVEDRADEQFF. DNA for the CDR3: TGCAGCGTTGAAGACAGGGCTGATGAGCAGTTCTTC. The chain links TRBV29-1 to TRBJ2-1, with a possible D match to TRBD1 (5 bases). Germline CDR1 reads SQVTM; CDR2 reads ANQGSEA. The CDR3 extends over 12 amino acids. Deletions cut 0 bases from V and 8 bases from J, with 8 bases between.

This clonotype was seen only a few times. The gene calls are TRBV4-3 and TRBJ2-1; 9 nucleotides agree with TRBD2. After removal of 0 bases from V and 4 bases from J, the junction contained 7 bases not matched to a gene. CDR3 length equals 17 residues. The germline CDR1 and CDR2 sequences are LGHNA and YSLEER. CDR3 nucleotides: TGCGCCAGCAGCCAAGATCGTTCTAGCGGGGCGTACAATGAGCAGTTCTTC. Encoded protein: CASSQDRSSGAYNEQFF.

The rearrangement uses TRBV29-1 and TRBJ2-5, with 7 bases identical to TRBD2. Trimming at V came to 0 bases and at J to 4 bases, leaving 11 bases not matched to a gene. Per germline, CDR1 SQVTM and CDR2 ANQGSEA. The CDR3 has 16 residues. This CDR3 is CSVEDFAGVLGETQYF. DNA for the CDR3: TGCAGCGTTGAAGATTTTGCGGGAGTTTTAGGAGAGACCCAGTACTTC.

The chain has TRBV6-4 and TRBJ2-1; D is undetermined. The ends were cut back, 0 bases at V and 0 bases at J, with 12 bases in the middle. Germline V gene lookup returns CDR1 MRHNA and CDR2 SNTAGT. This CDR3 is built from 17 residues. This CDR3 is CASSDSLPWSSYNEQFF. The DNA for the CDR3 is TGTGCCAGCAGTGACTCGTTACCCTGGAGCTCCTACAATGAGCAGTTCTTC.

This clonotype was observed a few times. The rearrangement uses TRBV20-1 and TRBJ2-7, with a possible D match to TRBD2 (7 bases). Germline CDR1 and CDR2: DFQATT and SNEGSKA (reference sequence). V was pared by 3 bases and J by 4 bases, with 16 bases between. The CDR3 loop spans 14 amino acids. CDR3 bases: TGCAGTGCTAGGAGGGACGAGGGGGGGTACGAGCAGTACTTC. It translates to CSARRDEGGYEQYF.

This clonotype was seen only a few times. J is TRBJ2-2 and V is TRBV4-3; D uncertain. The V gene's germline CDR1 is LGHNA and CDR2 YSLEER. This CDR3 region has 16 residues. V lost 0 bases and J lost 0, with 8 bases in between. The CDR3: CASSQDRPPNTGELFF. CDR3 coding DNA: TGCGCCAGCAGCCAAGATCGTCCCCCGAACACCGGGGAGCTGTTTTTT.

The sample holds many counts of this clonotype. The chain couples TRBV4-1 to TRBJ1-1; 9 nucleotides align to TRBD1. CDR1 is MGHRA, CDR2 YSYEKL, per germline. The CDR3 is 18 amino acids. V lost 3 bases to trimming and J lost 2 bases; unmatched junction nucleotides: 13. CDR3 sequence (DNA): TGCGCCAGCAGCCAGACCCTCACAGGGGGCAGGGGAAACACTGAAGCTTTCTTT. This sequence encodes CASSQTLTGGRGNTEAFF.

This clonotype has only a few counts. The chain combines TRBV30 with TRBJ2-3; 10 nucleotides align to TRBD2. V shed 5 bases, J shed 4 bases, and the junction held 6 bases outside the gene matches. Looked up from germline, CDR1 is GTSNPN and CDR2 is SVGIG (reference sequence). The CDR3 contains 14 residues. DNA for the CDR3: TGTGCCTGGTCTAGCGGGAGAGAGGCAGATACGCAGTATTTT. This sequence encodes CAWSSGREADTQYF.

This clonotype was observed a handful of times. The chain recombines TRBV5-6 with TRBJ2-5; 7 bases are shared with TRBD2. V lost 0 bases to trimming and J lost 2 bases; unmatched junction nucleotides: 4. The germline CDR1 and CDR2 sequences are SGHDT and YYEEEE. The CDR3 has 15 amino acids. The CDR3 is CASSLVQGLQETQYF. The CDR3, as DNA: TGTGCCAGCAGCTTGGTTCAGGGACTACAAGAGACCCAGTACTTC.

This clonotype came up a few times. This chain uses TRBV20-1 with TRBJ2-7; maybe TRBD2 (6 bases). The germline V gene has CDR1 DFQATT and CDR2 SNEGSKA (reference sequence). V was clipped by 0 bases and J by 4 bases, with 22 bases between them. The CDR3 length is 17 residues. The CDR3 reads CSARDPYSRDFGYEQYF. CDR3 DNA: TGCAGTGCTAGAGATCCCTATTCGCGGGACTTCGGGTACGAGCAGTACTTC.

The genes are TRBV20-1 and TRBJ2-7; TRBD2 matches at 14 bases. The V segment lost 6 bases and the J segment 2 bases; nucleotides outside the gene matches: 3. The V gene's germline CDR1 is DFQATT and CDR2 SNEGSKA (reference sequence). This CDR3 is built from 14 residues. CDR3 sequence (DNA): TGCAGTGCCAGGGGACTAGCGGGGGCCTACGAGCAGTACTTC. As protein: CSARGLAGAYEQYF.

Concerning this clonotype itself: The conserved closing phenylalanine or tryptophan is absent in this CDR3, likely reflecting a read error. The DNA is omitted, as the CDR3 cannot be located on it reliably, and the CDR3 follows TCRdb's listing. CDR3 sequence: CASSQSKWDRA. The gene calls are TRBV23-1 and TRBJ2-7; TRBD1 is taken as the D call from the table, unchecked against the DNA. Being an ORF, TRBV23-1 has a function that is uncertain. The CDR3 has 11 amino acids, counting both end residues.

The sample holds a few counts of this clonotype. V is TRBV7-9 and J is TRBJ2-7; possibly TRBD1 for D (5 bases). Per germline, CDR1 SEHNR and CDR2 FQNEAQ (reference sequence). V shed 5 bases and J shed 7 bases, with 21 bases lying between them. The CDR3 has 15 residues. CDR3 DNA sequence: TGTGCCAGCAGCCCCCGCACCATGGGGCGCGGTGAGCAGTACTTC. This sequence encodes CASSPRTMGRGEQYF. The full variable domain, completed using reference TRBV7-9 and TRBJ2-7, is DTGVSQNPRHKITKRGQNVTFRCDPISEHNRLYWYRQTLGQGPEFLTYFQNEAQLEKSRLLSDRFSAERPKGSFSTLEIQRTEQGDSAMYLCASSPRTMGRGEQYFGPGTRLTVT.

There are a few counts of this clonotype. The CDR3: CSAREQGGSADTQYF. The CDR3 DNA reads TGCAGTGCTAGAGAGCAGGGCGGGTCAGCAGATACGCAGTATTTT. This rearrangement joins TRBV20-1 to TRBJ2-3; D is perhaps TRBD1 or TRBD2 (5 bases each). Germline V CDR1 and CDR2: DFQATT, SNEGSKA (reference sequence). The CDR3 sequence is 15 residues long. V was shortened by 0 bases and J by 4 bases, with 14 bases between the two germline ends.

This clonotype has ten or more counts. This sequence joins TRBV11-2 and TRBJ1-5; tentatively, D is TRBD1 (5 bases). The CDR3 has 15 amino acids. Trimming pared 5 bases from V and 0 bases from J, leaving 11 bases between. In germline, CDR1 is SGHAT, CDR2 FQNNGV. The CDR3 is CASSTGGYSNQPQHF. For the CDR3, the DNA is TGTGCCAGCAGCACAGGCGGCTATAGCAATCAGCCCCAGCATTTT.

This clonotype has ten or more counts. The J gene is TRBJ2-1, the V gene TRBV7-2; D may match TRBD1 or TRBD2 (5 bases each). CDR3 size: 17 residues. From germline, CDR1 is SGHTA and CDR2 FQGNSA. Trimming left V 1 base short and J 8 bases short, with 21 bases between. CDR3 loop: CASSLVPLSSGLDEQFF. CDR3 sequence (DNA): TGTGCCAGCAGCTTAGTGCCCCTAAGTTCGGGGCTGGATGAGCAGTTCTTC. The variable domain in full, completed from reference TRBV7-2 and TRBJ2-1, reads GAGVSQSPSNKVTEKGKDVELRCDPISGHTALYWYRQSLGQGLEFLIYFQGNSAPDKSGLPSDRFSAERTGGSVSTLTIQRTQQEDSAVYLCASSLVPLSSGLDEQFFGPGTRLTVL.

This clonotype was observed a handful of times. The gene calls are TRBV2 and TRBJ2-3; the D gene is possibly TRBD2 (6 bases). Trimming took 7 bases from V and 2 from J, leaving 25 bases between them. Germline V gene lookup returns CDR1 SNHLY and CDR2 FYNNEI. This CDR3 has 18 residues. The CDR3 loop is CASTSGEGVAGPTDTQYF. The CDR3 coding sequence is TGTGCCAGCACATCAGGAGAGGGAGTGGCGGGACCCACAGATACGCAGTATTTT.

This clonotype has a handful of counts. V gene TRBV27 combines with J gene TRBJ1-2; D is perhaps TRBD1 (6 bases). CDR1 and CDR2 (germline): MNHEY, SMNVEV (reference sequence). The CDR3 covers 16 residues. V lost 3 bases, J lost 3 bases, and 17 bases lay in between. CDR3 nucleotides: TGTGCCAGCAGTTTCTCCTGGGGACATAGGGACTATGGCTACACCTTC. As protein: CASSFSWGHRDYGYTF.

The table lists this clonotype with a few counts. The V call is TRBV20-1, the J call TRBJ1-1; D is unresolved. The germline V gene encodes CDR1 DFQATT and CDR2 SNEGSKA (reference sequence). The CDR3 is 13 residues long. Trimming cost V 4 bases and J 3 bases, with 12 bases left between them. CDR3 region: CSAIGVGYTEAFF. The DNA for the CDR3 is TGCAGTGCTATCGGGGTAGGGTACACTGAAGCTTTCTTT.

V is TRBV11-2 and J is TRBJ2-1; 8 bases fit TRBD1. CDR1 is SGHAT, CDR2 FQNNGV, per germline. J was trimmed by 0 bases and V by 1 base; bases with no gene match: 8. This CDR3 comprises 18 residues. Here the CDR3 reads CASSLGQGLASSYNEQFF. In nucleotides, the CDR3 is TGTGCCAGCAGCTTAGGACAGGGGCTCGCTAGCTCCTACAATGAGCAGTTCTTC.

This clonotype was seen a few times. The chain combines TRBV20-1 with TRBJ1-4; D possibly corresponds to TRBD1 (5 bases). The V and J ends lost 1 base and 8 bases respectively, with 11 bases between them. Looked up from germline, CDR1 is DFQATT and CDR2 is SNEGSKA (reference sequence). This CDR3 has 13 residues. The CDR3 loop reads CSARVARAEKLFF. The CDR3 nucleotides read TGCAGTGCTAGAGTGGCCAGGGCCGAAAAACTGTTTTTT.

The chain carries TRBV9 and TRBJ2-7; D uncertain. Germline lookup yields CDR1 SGDLS and CDR2 YYNGEE. This CDR3 has 14 residues. The V end lost 0 bases, the J end lost 6 bases, and 13 bases lay between the germline ends. The CDR3 DNA sequence: TGTGCCAGCAGCGTAGATAACGGTAAAAGCGAGCAGTACTTC. Its translation is CASSVDNGKSEQYF.

The gene calls are TRBV12-3 or TRBV12-4 and TRBJ2-4; TRBD2 is a possible D gene (6 bases). CDR3 length: 19 residues. Between the trimmed V and J ends, which lost 4 bases and 7 bases, there was a span of 29 bases. The chain's CDR3 is CASSWAPDTLGEESNIQYF. CDR3 nucleotides: TGTGCCAGCAGTTGGGCCCCGGACACCCTGGGGGAGGAATCGAACATTCAGTACTTC.